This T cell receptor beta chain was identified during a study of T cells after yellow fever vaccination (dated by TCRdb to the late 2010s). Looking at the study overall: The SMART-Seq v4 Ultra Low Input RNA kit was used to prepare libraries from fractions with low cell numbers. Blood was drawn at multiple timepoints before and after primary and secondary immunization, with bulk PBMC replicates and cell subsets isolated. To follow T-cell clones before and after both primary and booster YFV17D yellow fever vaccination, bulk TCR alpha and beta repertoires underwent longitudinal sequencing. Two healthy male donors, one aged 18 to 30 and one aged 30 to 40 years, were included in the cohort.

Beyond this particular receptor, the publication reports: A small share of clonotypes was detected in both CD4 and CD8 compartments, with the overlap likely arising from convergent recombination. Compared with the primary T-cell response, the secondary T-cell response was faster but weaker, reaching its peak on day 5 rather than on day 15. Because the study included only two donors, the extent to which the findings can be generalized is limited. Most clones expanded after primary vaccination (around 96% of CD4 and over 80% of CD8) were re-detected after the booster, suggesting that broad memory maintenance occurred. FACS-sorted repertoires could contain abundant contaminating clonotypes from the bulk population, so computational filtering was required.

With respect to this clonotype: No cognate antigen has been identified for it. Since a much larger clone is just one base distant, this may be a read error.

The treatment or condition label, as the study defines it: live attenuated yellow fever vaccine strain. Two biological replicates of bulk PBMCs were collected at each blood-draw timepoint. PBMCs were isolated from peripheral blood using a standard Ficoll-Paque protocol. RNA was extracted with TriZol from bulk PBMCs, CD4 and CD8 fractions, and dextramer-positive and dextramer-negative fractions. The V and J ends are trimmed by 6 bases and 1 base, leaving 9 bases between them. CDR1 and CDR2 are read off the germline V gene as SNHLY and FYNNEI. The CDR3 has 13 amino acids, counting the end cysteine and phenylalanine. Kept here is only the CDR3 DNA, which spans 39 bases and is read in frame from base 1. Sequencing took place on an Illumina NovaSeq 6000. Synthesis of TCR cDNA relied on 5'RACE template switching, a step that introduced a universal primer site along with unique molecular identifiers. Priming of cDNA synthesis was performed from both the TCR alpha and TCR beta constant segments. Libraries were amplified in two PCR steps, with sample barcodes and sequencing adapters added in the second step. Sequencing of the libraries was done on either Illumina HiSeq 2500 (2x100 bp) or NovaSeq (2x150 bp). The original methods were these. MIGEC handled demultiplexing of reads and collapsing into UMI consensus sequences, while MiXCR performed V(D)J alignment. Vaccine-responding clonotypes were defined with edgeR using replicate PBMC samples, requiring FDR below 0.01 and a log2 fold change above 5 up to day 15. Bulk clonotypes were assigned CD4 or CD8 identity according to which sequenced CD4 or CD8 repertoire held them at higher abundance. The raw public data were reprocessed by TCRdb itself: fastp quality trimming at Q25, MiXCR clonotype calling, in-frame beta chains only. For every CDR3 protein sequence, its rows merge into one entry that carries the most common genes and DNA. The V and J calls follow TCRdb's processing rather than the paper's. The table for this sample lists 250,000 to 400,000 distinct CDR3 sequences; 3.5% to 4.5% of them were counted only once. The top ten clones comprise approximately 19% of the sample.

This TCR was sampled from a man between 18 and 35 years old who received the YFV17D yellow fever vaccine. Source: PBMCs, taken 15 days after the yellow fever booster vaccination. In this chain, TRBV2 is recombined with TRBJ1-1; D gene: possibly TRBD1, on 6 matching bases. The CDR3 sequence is CASRTTGNTEAFF. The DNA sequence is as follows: TGTGCCAGCAGGACGACAGGGAACACTGAAGCTTTCTTT.